Included here is one T cell receptor (beta chain) sequence, with context. Its antigen is not known. These data come from a study of cytomegalovirus exposure and HLA in healthy donors. Study in general: Most genotyped donors, approximately 77% of about 400, had Caucasian-associated genetic ancestry. Whole-study findings and limits: A later analysis reportedly identified an Asian-associated ancestry cluster as carrying fewer N-insertions than the roughly 720-donor mean.

Both 60 Vbeta primers and 13 Jbeta primers went into the PCR. Profiling relied on immunoSEQ multiplex PCR, and the TCRdb table lists in-frame clones only, not all of them. This sample has over 100,000 clones, with roughly 63% found just once. The sample consisted of PBMCs. The sequence was collected from a woman aged 70 to 79 in good health and CMV-seropositive.

The CDR3 DNA is TGCGCCAGCAGCTCTCAGACTAGCGTGAACACCGGGGAGCTGTTTTTT. Protein sequence: CASSSQTSVNTGELFF. The rearrangement links TRBV5-1 to TRBJ2-2, with TRBD2 matching over 8 bases. Germline loops: CDR1 SGHRS, CDR2 YFSETQ. The V gene end was trimmed by 3 bases and the J gene end by 1 base; junction bases not matched to a gene: 5. The CDR3 extends over 16 amino acids. The full variable domain, its missing parts supplied by reference TRBV5-1 and TRBJ2-2, is KAGVTQTPRYLIKTRGQQVTLSCSPISGHRSVSWYQQTPGQGLQFLFEYFSETQRNKGNFPGRFSGRQFSNSRSEMNVSTLELGDSALYLCASSSQTSVNTGELFFGEGSRLTVL.